Below, one TCR beta chain is given with its context. The authors' processing: Reference gene primer amplification in the assay estimated nucleated cell counts. Here immunoSEQ multiplex PCR was the method, and the copy in TCRdb shows in-frame clones only, minus some. That table is the source of V, J and clone size, and D and trimming were worked out from the DNA. Here the sample spans about 150,000 clones, around 86% being singletons. This sample is part of a study of blood T cell repertoires in COVID-19. Study overall: Specimens from acute and convalescent COVID-19 originated in the United States, Italy and Spain. T cells, B-cell-depleted T cells, or PBMCs provided the cDNA or gDNA that served as material.

CDR3 size: 14 residues. Trimming shortened V by 0 bases and J by 10 bases, and 10 bases separated the two germline ends. From germline, CDR1 is SEHNR and CDR2 FQNEAQ (reference sequence). The genes are TRBV7-9 and TRBJ1-6; D perhaps matches TRBD1 (5 bases). The specimen sequenced was peripheral blood. The receptor was derived from a man in his fifties or sixties who had recovered from COVID-19. CDR3 residues: CASSLAGAGSPLHF. The CDR3 nucleotides are TGTGCCAGCAGCTTAGCAGGGGCGGGATCACCCCTCCACTTT.